One sample yielded the 3 T cell receptor beta chains listed below, sequenced in a study of shared clonotypes between healthy human individuals. Sequencing used immunoSEQ multiplex PCR; TCRdb keeps in-frame clones, though not all of them. The sample holds around 700,000 clones, around 78% seen once. The sequenced material came from memory CD4+ T cells sorted from blood. Subset noted: CD45RA-negative fraction. The receptors were sampled from a young woman in good health.

This rearrangement joins TRBV4-1 to TRBJ1-2; D unclear. Germline CDR1 MGHRA, CDR2 YSYEKL. V lost 1 base and J lost 0, with 6 bases in between. This CDR3 is 14 amino acids long. The CDR3 DNA is TGCGCCAGCAGCCAAGTCGCAGCTAACTATGGCTACACCTTC. As protein: CASSQVAANYGYTF.

The chain uses TRBV28 and TRBJ1-1, with D perhaps matching TRBD1 (5 bases). Germline loops: CDR1 MDHEN, CDR2 SYDVKM. The CDR3 sequence is 14 residues long. Trimming left V 7 bases short and J 0 bases short, with 12 bases between. The CDR3 sequence: CASTTGALNTEAFF. CDR3 in DNA: TGTGCCAGCACAACCGGGGCGCTGAACACTGAAGCTTTCTTT.

There are many counts of this clone. J is TRBJ2-7 and V is TRBV14; D is unresolved. The V end lost 6 bases, the J end lost 4 bases, and 10 bases lay between the germline ends. The CDR3 runs to 12 residues. CDR1 is SGHDN and CDR2 is FVKESK in the germline V gene. CDR3 amino acids: CASSPNRYEQYF. The CDR3 DNA sequence: TGTGCCAGCAGTCCCAACAGATACGAGCAGTACTTC.